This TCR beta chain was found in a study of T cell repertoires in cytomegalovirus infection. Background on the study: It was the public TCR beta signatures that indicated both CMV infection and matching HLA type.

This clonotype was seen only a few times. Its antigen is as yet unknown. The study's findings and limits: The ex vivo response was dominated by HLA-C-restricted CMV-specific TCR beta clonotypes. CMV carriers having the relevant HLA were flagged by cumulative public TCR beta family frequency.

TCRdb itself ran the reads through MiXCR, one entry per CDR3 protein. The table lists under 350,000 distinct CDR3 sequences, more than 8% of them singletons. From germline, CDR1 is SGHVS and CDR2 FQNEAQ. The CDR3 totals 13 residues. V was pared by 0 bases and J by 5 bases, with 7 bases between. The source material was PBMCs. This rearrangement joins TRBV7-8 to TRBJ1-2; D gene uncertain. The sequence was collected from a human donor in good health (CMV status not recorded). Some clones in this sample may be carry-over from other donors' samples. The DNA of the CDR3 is TGTGCCAGCAGCTTAGCGATGGGTTATGGCTACACCTTC. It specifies CASSLAMGYGYTF.